This T cell receptor beta chain was profiled in a study of regulatory T cells in long-lasting Graves disease. Study-wide points: What was studied was peripheral blood only, and not thyroid tissue.

This CDR3 is built from 15 residues. The junction had 10 bases not matched to a gene; V was cut back by 5 bases and J by 6 bases. CDR3-region Arm-PCR and iRepertoire HTBI primers produced the TCR beta libraries. TCRdb called the multiplex PCR reads again in MiXCR, with one record for every CDR3 protein. The profile shows fewer than 350,000 distinct CDR3 sequences, over 15% of them singletons. Time point of the sample: newly diagnosed GD, antithyroid drugs for less than 3 months. Preparation of the TCR library used RNA extracted from PBMCs. The table lists this clonotype with many counts. The antigen remains unidentified.

The source was peripheral blood mononuclear cells (PBMCs), collected at new diagnosis, from a patient treated with antithyroid drugs. The chain uses TRBV12-3 or TRBV12-4 and TRBJ2-1; 7 nucleotides match TRBD2. This sequence was found in a female donor with Graves disease. The CDR3 region has the DNA TGTGCCAGCAGTGGGCGGAGCGGGAAAGGCAATGAGCAGTTCTTC. Its translation is CASSGRSGKGNEQFF.